The 21 T cell receptor beta chains presented below share a single source sample, sequenced in a study of T cell responses to AZD1222 COVID-19 vaccine. Some clones are missing from TCRdb's copy, which holds only in-frame ones; the method was immunoSEQ multiplex PCR. The data contain roughly 50,000 clones, roughly nine tenths of them singletons. Sequencing used peripheral blood, obtained on day 0 of AZD1222 vaccination. These receptor sequences come from an adult in good health.

V usage is TRBV6-5 and J usage is TRBJ2-5, with D uncertain. CDR1 and CDR2 (germline): MNHEY, SVGAGI. Trimming cost V 2 bases and J 5 bases, with 12 bases left between them. CDR3 length: 14 amino acids. CDR3 sequence: CASSYTSILETQYF. CDR3 in DNA: TGTGCCAGCAGTTACACCTCCATCTTGGAGACCCAGTACTTC.

The rearrangement links TRBV5-1 to TRBJ2-7; possibly TRBD2 for D (5 bases). Trimming cost V 0 bases and J 7 bases, with 11 bases left between them. CDR1 and CDR2 (germline): SGHRS, YFSETQ. The CDR3 sequence is 13 residues long. CDR3 bases: TGCGCCAGCAGCTTGGAGGGAGTGAGTGAGCAGTACTTC. This translates into CASSLEGVSEQYF. Drawing the rest from reference TRBV5-1 and TRBJ2-7, the complete variable domain is KAGVTQTPRYLIKTRGQQVTLSCSPISGHRSVSWYQQTPGQGLQFLFEYFSETQRNKGNFPGRFSGRQFSNSRSEMNVSTLELGDSALYLCASSLEGVSEQYFGPGTRLTVT.

The genes are TRBV19 and TRBJ1-1, with D unresolved. V dropped 10 bases and J dropped 0 bases, with 18 bases sitting between them. From germline, CDR1 is LNHDA and CDR2 SQIVND (reference sequence). The CDR3 spans 15 residues. The CDR3 is CATTAAAPLNTEAFF. As DNA, the CDR3 is TGTGCCACGACGGCAGCGGCCCCACTGAACACTGAAGCTTTCTTT.

This clone was counted a single time. The chain is built from TRBV28 and TRBJ2-1; 13 bases are a match to TRBD2. This CDR3 is 15 amino acids long. CDR1 MDHEN and CDR2 SYDVKM come from the germline V gene. Germline trimming cut 3 bases from V and 10 bases from J; bases unmatched to any gene: 6. CDR3 coding DNA: TGTGCCAGCAGTTTTTCACTAGCGGGAGGGAGCGAGCAGTTCTTC. Translating gives CASSFSLAGGSEQFF. Drawing the rest from reference TRBV28 and TRBJ2-1, the complete variable domain is DVKVTQSSRYLVKRTGEKVFLECVQDMDHENMFWYRQDPGLGLRLIYFSYDVKMKEKGDIPEGYSVSREKKERFSLILESASTNQTSMYLCASSFSLAGGSEQFFGPGTRLTVL.

The V and J genes are TRBV6-5 and TRBJ1-2; D uncertain. This CDR3 has 11 residues. Trimming stripped 2 bases from V and 5 bases from J, with 3 bases between. The V gene's germline CDR1 is MNHEY and CDR2 SVGAGI. CDR3 amino acids: CASSYQYGYTF. The DNA for the CDR3 is TGTGCCAGCAGTTACCAGTATGGCTACACCTTC.

This clone is a singleton in its sample. V usage is TRBV21-1 and J usage is TRBJ2-1; the table gives TRBD2 as D, unverified against the DNA. TRBV21-1 corresponds to a pseudogene. The CDR3 is 19 residues long. This CDR3 is CASSKIPPPTISGSNEQFF. The CDR3 DNA sequence: TGTGCCAGCAGCAAAATCCCTCCACCGACGATTAGCGGGTCCAATGAGCAGTTCTTC.

The V gene is TRBV6-5, the J gene TRBJ1-2; possibly TRBD1 for D (5 bases). V lost 6 bases to trimming and J lost 6 bases, with 17 bases between them. This CDR3 comprises 14 residues. The germline V gene has CDR1 MNHEY and CDR2 SVGAGI. The DNA of the CDR3 is TGTGCCAGCAGCGGACGGGGGTCAATGGATGGCTACACCTTC. Translating it yields CASSGRGSMDGYTF.

The chain joins TRBV5-1 to TRBJ1-2, with D maybe TRBD1 (5 bases). Germline V gene lookup returns CDR1 SGHRS and CDR2 YFSETQ. This CDR3 has 15 amino acids. Trimming shortened V by 0 bases and J by 4 bases, and 13 bases separated the two germline ends. The CDR3 sequence is CASSLGPGDVYGYTF. CDR3 coding DNA: TGCGCCAGCAGCTTGGGTCCGGGGGACGTCTATGGCTACACCTTC.

The chain uses TRBV5-1 and TRBJ2-3, with 9 bases that match TRBD2. Germline V CDR1 and CDR2: SGHRS, YFSETQ. V lost 0 bases and J lost 4; bases outside the gene matches: 3. The CDR3 covers 15 residues. The CDR3 nucleotides read TGCGCCAGCAGCTTGGGCGGGAGGGAGTCAGATACGCAGTATTTT. Its translation: CASSLGGRESDTQYF.

The rearrangement joins TRBV21-1 to TRBJ1-5; TRBD1 is the table's D call and was not checked against the DNA. TRBV21-1 corresponds to a pseudogene. The CDR3 sequence is 16 residues long. The CDR3 loop is CASSPGLQGNNQPQHF. The CDR3 coding sequence is TGTGCCAGCAGCCCGGGGCTACAGGGGAACAATCAGCCCCAGCATTTT.

The chain carries TRBV30 and TRBJ1-2; 9 nucleotides match TRBD1. This CDR3 region has 13 residues. V lost 2 bases, J lost 7 bases, and 5 bases stayed unmatched. The V gene's germline CDR1 is GTSNPN and CDR2 SVGIG (reference sequence). The CDR3 bases are TGTGCCTGGAGTTTCCGGGACAGGGTTGGCTACACCTTC. This encodes CAWSFRDRVGYTF.

This chain links TRBV24-1 with TRBJ2-3, with 7 bases fitting TRBD1. The CDR3 loop spans 16 amino acids. Germline CDR1 is KGHDR and CDR2 is SFDVKD. J lost 0 bases, V lost 4 bases, and 6 bases had no gene match. The CDR3 DNA sequence: TGTGCCACCAGTGACTGGGACAGCCTTAGCACAGATACGCAGTATTTT. It specifies CATSDWDSLSTDTQYF.

The chain carries TRBV19 and TRBJ2-1; TRBD2 might be the D (6 bases). The germline V gene has CDR1 LNHDA and CDR2 SQIVND (reference sequence). The CDR3 is made up of 15 amino acids. Trimming removed 3 bases from V and 7 bases from J, with 16 bases in between. CDR3 coding DNA: TGTGCCAGTAGTATGAGGCGGGATCTAGCGAATGAGCAGTTCTTC. It yields the protein CASSMRRDLANEQFF.

This sequence joins TRBV29-1 and TRBJ2-7, with TRBD1 identical over 10 bases. This CDR3 has 13 amino acids. From germline, CDR1 is SQVTM and CDR2 ANQGSEA. Trimming at V came to 4 bases and at J to 4 bases, leaving 4 bases not matched to a gene. The CDR3 DNA is TGCAGCGTTGGACAGGGGGCGGGTTACGAGCAGTACTTC. As protein: CSVGQGAGYEQYF.

The chain recombines TRBV5-1 with TRBJ1-1; no reliable D call. Trimming left V 0 bases short and J 4 bases short, with 10 bases between. Germline lookup yields CDR1 SGHRS and CDR2 YFSETQ. The CDR3 has 14 residues. The chain's CDR3 is CASSLAGGVTEAFF. In nucleotides, the CDR3 is TGCGCCAGCAGCTTGGCGGGTGGGGTCACTGAAGCTTTCTTT.

The J gene is TRBJ2-2, the V gene TRBV6-5, with TRBD1 identical over 7 bases. The CDR3 covers 14 residues. Losses at the gene ends were 5 bases for V and 5 bases for J; bases not matched to a gene: 5. Germline CDR1 MNHEY, CDR2 SVGAGI. CDR3 DNA sequence: TGTGCCAGCAGTCGACAGGGTGGTACCGGGGAGCTGTTTTTT. It codes for CASSRQGGTGELFF.

This chain uses TRBV29-1 with TRBJ2-1; 7 nucleotides line up with TRBD2. The CDR3 extends over 16 amino acids. Trimming at V came to 4 bases and at J to 1 base, leaving 10 bases not matched to a gene. Germline loops: CDR1 SQVTM, CDR2 ANQGSEA. The CDR3 sequence is CSVVGAAGDSYNEQFF. DNA of the CDR3: TGCAGCGTTGTCGGGGCGGCGGGGGATTCCTACAATGAGCAGTTCTTC.

V usage is TRBV6-6 and J usage is TRBJ1-1, with D hard to call. The germline gives CDR1 MNHNY, CDR2 SVGAGI (reference sequence). The CDR3 is made up of 15 amino acids. V lost 7 bases and J lost 1, with 16 bases in between. CDR3 loop: CASTGEGWRNTEAFF. In nucleotides, the CDR3 is TGTGCCAGCACCGGAGAAGGGTGGCGGAACACTGAAGCTTTCTTT.

V gene TRBV27 combines with J gene TRBJ2-1, with 10 bases lining up with TRBD2. CDR1 is MNHEY and CDR2 is SMNVEV in the germline V gene (reference sequence). This CDR3 region has 15 residues. V was clipped by 4 bases and J by 2 bases; unmatched bases: 2. The CDR3 here is CASSSGTSAYNEQFF. The CDR3 nucleotides read TGTGCCAGCAGTTCCGGGACTAGCGCCTACAATGAGCAGTTCTTC.

The chain has TRBV6-2 or TRBV6-3 and TRBJ1-5; D gene ambiguous. The germline CDR1 and CDR2 sequences are MNHEY and SVGEGT. CDR3 size: 13 residues. Trimming removed 4 bases at V and 6 bases at J, with 10 bases between. The CDR3, as DNA: TGTGCCAGCAGTTCAGATAGGAGTCAGCCCCAGCATTTT. It encodes CASSSDRSQPQHF.

The rearrangement joins TRBV7-9 to TRBJ2-1; no reliable D call. Looked up from germline, CDR1 is SEHNR and CDR2 is FQNEAQ (reference sequence). The ends were cut back, 10 bases at V and 0 bases at J, with 10 bases in the middle. The CDR3 loop spans 13 amino acids. CDR3: CATHPSSYNEQFF. In nucleotides, the CDR3 is TGTGCCACCCATCCTAGCTCCTACAATGAGCAGTTCTTC.